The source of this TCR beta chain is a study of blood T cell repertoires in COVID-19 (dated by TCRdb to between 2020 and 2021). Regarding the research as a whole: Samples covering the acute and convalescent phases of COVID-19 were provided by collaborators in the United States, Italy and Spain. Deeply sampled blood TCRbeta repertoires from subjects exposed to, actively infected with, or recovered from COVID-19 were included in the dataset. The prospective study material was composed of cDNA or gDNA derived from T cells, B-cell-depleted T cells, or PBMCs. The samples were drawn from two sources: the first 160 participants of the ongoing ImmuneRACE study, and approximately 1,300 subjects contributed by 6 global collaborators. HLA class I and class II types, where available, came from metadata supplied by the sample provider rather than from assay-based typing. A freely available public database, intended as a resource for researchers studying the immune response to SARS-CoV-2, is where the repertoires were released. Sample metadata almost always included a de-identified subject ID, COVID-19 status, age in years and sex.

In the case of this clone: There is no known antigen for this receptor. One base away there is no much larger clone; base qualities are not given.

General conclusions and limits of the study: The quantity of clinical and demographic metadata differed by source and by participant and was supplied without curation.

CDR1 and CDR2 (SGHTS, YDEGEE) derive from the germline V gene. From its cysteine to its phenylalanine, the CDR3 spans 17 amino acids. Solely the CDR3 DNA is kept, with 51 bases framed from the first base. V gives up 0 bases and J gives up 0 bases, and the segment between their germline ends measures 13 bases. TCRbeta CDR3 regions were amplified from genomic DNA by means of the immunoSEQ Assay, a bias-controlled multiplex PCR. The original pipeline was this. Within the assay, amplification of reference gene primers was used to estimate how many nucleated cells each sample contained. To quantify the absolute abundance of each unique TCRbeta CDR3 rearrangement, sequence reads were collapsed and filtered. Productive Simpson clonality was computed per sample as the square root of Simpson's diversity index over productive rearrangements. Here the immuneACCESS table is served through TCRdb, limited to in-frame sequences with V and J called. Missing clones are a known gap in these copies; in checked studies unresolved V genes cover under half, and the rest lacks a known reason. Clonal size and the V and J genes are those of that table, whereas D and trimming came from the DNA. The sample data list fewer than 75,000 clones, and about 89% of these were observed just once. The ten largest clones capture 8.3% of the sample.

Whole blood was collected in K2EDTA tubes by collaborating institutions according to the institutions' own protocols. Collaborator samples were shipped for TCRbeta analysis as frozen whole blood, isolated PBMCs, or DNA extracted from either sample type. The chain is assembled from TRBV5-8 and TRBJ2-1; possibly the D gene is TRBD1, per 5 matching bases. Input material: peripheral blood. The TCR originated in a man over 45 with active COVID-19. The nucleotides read TGTGCCAGCAGCTTGGTAGGGGCAGCTACCTCCTACAATGAGCAGTTCTTC. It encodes CASSLVGAATSYNEQFF.